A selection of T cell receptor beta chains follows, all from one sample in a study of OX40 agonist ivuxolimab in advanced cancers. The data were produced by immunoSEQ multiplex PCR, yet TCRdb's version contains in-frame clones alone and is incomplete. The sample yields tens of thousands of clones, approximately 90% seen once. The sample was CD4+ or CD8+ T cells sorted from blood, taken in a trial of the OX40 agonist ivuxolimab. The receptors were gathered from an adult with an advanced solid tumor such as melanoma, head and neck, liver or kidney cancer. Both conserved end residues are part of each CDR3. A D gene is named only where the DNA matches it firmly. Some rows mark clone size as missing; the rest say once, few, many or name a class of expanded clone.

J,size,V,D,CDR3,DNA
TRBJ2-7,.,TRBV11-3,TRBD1,CASSKTGSDEQYF,TGTGCCAGCAGCAAGACAGGGTCGGACGAGCAGTACTTC
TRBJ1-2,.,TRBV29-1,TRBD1,CSVGGQGYGYTF,TGCAGCGTTGGGGGACAGGGCTATGGCTACACCTTC
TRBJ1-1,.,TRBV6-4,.,CASSDIGSTEAFF,TGTGCCAGCAGTGACATCGGATCCACTGAAGCTTTCTTT
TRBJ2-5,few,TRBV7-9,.,CASSLSSSVGYF,TGTGCCAGCAGCTTATCCTCTAGCGTGGGATACTTC
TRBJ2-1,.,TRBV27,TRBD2,CASSAGTSSNEQFF,TGTGCCAGCAGCGCCGGGACTAGCAGCAATGAGCAGTTCTTC
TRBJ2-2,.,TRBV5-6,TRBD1,CASSSTGGVRTGELFF,TGTGCCAGCAGCTCTACAGGGGGCGTGAGAACCGGGGAGCTGTTTTTT
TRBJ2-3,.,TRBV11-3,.,CASSLSSTDTQYF,TGTGCCAGCAGCTTATCCAGCACAGATACGCAGTATTTT
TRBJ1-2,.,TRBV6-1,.,CASTLDLRGYTF,TGTGCCAGCACCTTGGACCTTCGGGGCTACACCTTC
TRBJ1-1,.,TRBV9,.,CASSSLPNTEAFF,TGTGCCAGCAGCTCCCTCCCGAACACTGAAGCTTTCTTT
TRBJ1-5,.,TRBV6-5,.,CASSAPGQPQHF,TGTGCCAGCAGTGCTCCAGGGCAGCCCCAGCATTTT
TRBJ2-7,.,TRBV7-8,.,CASSLQGNDEQYF,TGTGCCAGCAGCCTACAGGGTAACGACGAGCAGTACTTC
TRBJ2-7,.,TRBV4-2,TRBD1,CASSPGGQGASYEQYF,TGTGCCAGCAGCCCGGGAGGACAGGGGGCATCCTACGAGCAGTACTTC
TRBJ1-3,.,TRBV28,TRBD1,CASSDRGQGNTIYF,TGTGCCAGCAGTGACAGGGGGCAGGGAAACACCATATATTTT
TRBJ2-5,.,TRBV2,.,CASSSTRRETQYF,TGTGCCAGCAGTTCTACTAGGAGAGAGACCCAGTACTTC
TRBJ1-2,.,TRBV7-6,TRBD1,CASSLGSGTGISYGYTF,TGTGCCAGCAGCTTAGGTTCCGGGACAGGGATCTCCTATGGCTACACCTTC
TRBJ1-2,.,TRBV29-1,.,CVGGGRNYGYTF,TGCGTCGGGGGGGGTAGGAACTATGGCTACACCTTC
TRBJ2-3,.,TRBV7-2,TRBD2,CASSYPGLVYTGDTQYF,TGTGCCAGCAGCTACCCGGGACTAGTCTATACGGGAGATACGCAGTATTTT
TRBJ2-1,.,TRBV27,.,CASSSHDRLSSYNEQFF,TGTGCCAGCAGTTCACACGACAGGTTGAGCTCCTACAATGAGCAGTTCTTC
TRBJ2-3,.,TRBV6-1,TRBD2,CASSDKRGSTDTQYF,TGTGCCAGCAGTGATAAGCGGGGTAGCACAGATACGCAGTATTTT
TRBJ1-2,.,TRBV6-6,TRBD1,CASSYGQGDYGYTF,TGTGCCAGCAGTTACGGACAGGGGGACTATGGCTACACCTTC
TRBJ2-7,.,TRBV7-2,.,CASSLGSAYEQYF,TGTGCCAGCAGCTTAGGTTCAGCGTACGAGCAGTACTTC
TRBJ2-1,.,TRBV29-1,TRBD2,CSVASGSLTSEQFF,TGCAGCGTTGCTAGCGGGAGTCTTACCAGTGAGCAGTTCTTC
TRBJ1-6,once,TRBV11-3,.,CASSFAQDSPLHF,TGTGCCAGCAGCTTCGCCCAGGATTCACCCCTCCACTTT
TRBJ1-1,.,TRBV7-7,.,CASSLQMNTEAFF,TGTGCTAGCAGCTTACAGATGAACACTGAAGCTTTCTTT
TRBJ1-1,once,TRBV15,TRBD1,CATSRARQGTEAFF,TGTGCCACCAGCAGAGCGAGACAGGGGACTGAAGCTTTCTTT
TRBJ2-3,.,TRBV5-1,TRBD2,CASSLISIAGFTDTQYF,TGCGCCAGCAGCTTGATAAGTATAGCGGGGTTCACAGATACGCAGTATTTT
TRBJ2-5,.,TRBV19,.,CASSIDPRGQETQYF,TGTGCCAGTAGTATTGATCCCCGGGGCCAAGAGACCCAGTACTTC
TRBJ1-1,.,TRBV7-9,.,CASSLFLDTEAFF,TGTGCCAGCAGCTTATTTCTGGACACTGAAGCTTTCTTT
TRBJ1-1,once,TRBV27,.,CASSFLRGGMNTEAFF,TGTGCCAGCAGTTTCCTAAGGGGGGGGATGAACACTGAAGCTTTCTTT
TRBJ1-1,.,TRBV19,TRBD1,CASSKRGLTEAFF,TGTGCCAGTAGTAAGAGGGGGCTAACTGAAGCTTTCTTT
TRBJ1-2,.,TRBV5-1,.,CASSFGTAYGYTF,TGCGCCAGCAGCTTCGGGACGGCCTATGGCTACACCTTC
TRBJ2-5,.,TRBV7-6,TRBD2,CASSLGRGREQYF,TGTGCCAGCAGCTTAGGCCGAGGGAGGGAGCAGTACTTC
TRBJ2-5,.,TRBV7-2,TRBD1,CASTSWGTGEETQYF,TGTGCCAGCACCAGTTGGGGGACAGGGGAAGAGACCCAGTACTTC
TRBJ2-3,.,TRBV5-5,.,CASSPEPGALTDTQYF,TGTGCCAGCAGTCCAGAGCCCGGGGCTCTCACAGATACGCAGTATTTT
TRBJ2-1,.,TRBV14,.,CASSLTLGGEQFF,TGTGCCAGCAGCCTCACTTTGGGGGGTGAGCAGTTCTTC
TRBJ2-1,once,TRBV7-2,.,CASSLRGRFADEQFF,TGTGCCAGCAGCTTACGAGGTCGATTCGCCGATGAGCAGTTCTTC